This T cell receptor (beta chain) is from a study of high-grade serous ovarian cancer treatment subgroups. Study as a whole: Samples averaged around 14,000 reads and about 7,100 unique TCR beta rearrangements. Study conclusions and caveats: Repertoire analysis covered CDR3 alone, not CDR1 or CDR2. Bulk tumor TCR sequencing gave no spatial information.

The CDR3 is 11 residues long. CDR1 is MGHDK, CDR2 SYGVNS, per germline. Only in-frame clones appear in the TCRdb table, and some are missing; sequencing was by immunoSEQ multiplex PCR. The data show 2,500 or so clones, around 72% seen once. About this clone itself: The antigen is not known.

Tumor samples were obtained before definitive surgery or chemotherapy. The sequencing input was tumor tissue. The chain recombines TRBV25-1 with TRBJ2-5, with unresolved D. With the DNA end fitting TRBJ2-7 better, the J assignment may be wrong. This sequence was found in a human donor with high-grade serous ovarian cancer. This CDR3 is CASSPGGEQYF. The CDR3 DNA sequence: TGTGCCAGCAGTCCCGGCGGCGAGCAGTACTTC.